This T cell receptor beta chain was identified in a study of cytomegalovirus exposure and HLA in healthy donors. Germline loops: CDR1 SEHNR, CDR2 FQNEAQ (reference sequence). This CDR3 is 14 amino acids long. Trimming took 5 bases from V and 3 from J; bases not matched to a gene: 3. For this clone: The antigen remains unidentified.

Study results and caveats: Roughly uniform sequencing depth across donors was assumed, possibly incorrectly.

The study ran its PCR with 60 Vbeta and 13 Jbeta primers. Assay: immunoSEQ multiplex PCR; the TCRdb copy retains only in-frame clones and omits some. The sample shows 250,000 to 350,000 clones, 86% of them seen only once. This TCR came from a man aged 40-49 years in good health and CMV-seropositive. The sequenced sample consisted of PBMCs. The V call is TRBV7-9, the J call TRBJ1-5; 8 positions agree with TRBD1. The DNA for the CDR3 is TGTGCCAGCAGCCCGGGACAGGCCAATCAGCCCCAGCATTTT. This sequence encodes CASSPGQANQPQHF.